The 27 T cell receptor beta chains presented below share a single source sample, sequenced in a study of shared clonotypes between healthy human individuals. The table came from immunoSEQ multiplex PCR; TCRdb's copy has only in-frame clones and leaves some out. This table has approximately 740,000 clones, roughly 70% appearing once. The sample taken for sequencing was memory CD4+ T cells sorted from blood. As to subset: CD45RA-negative fraction. These receptors were obtained from a woman aged 25 to 45 in good health.

This clone occurred a few times. The chain has TRBV5-4 and TRBJ1-2; D possibly corresponds to TRBD1 (6 bases). The CDR3 covers 13 residues. The germline CDR1 and CDR2 sequences are SGHNT and YYREEE (reference sequence). Trimming stripped 2 bases from V and 6 bases from J, with 11 bases between. CDR3 amino acids: CASSFTGQDGYTF. The DNA of the CDR3 is TGTGCCAGCAGCTTTACAGGGCAGGATGGCTACACCTTC.

The J gene is TRBJ2-7, the V gene TRBV18; 9 nucleotides agree with TRBD2. The CDR3 is 15 amino acids. After removal of 5 bases from V and 2 bases from J, the junction contained 7 bases not matched to a gene. Germline values: CDR1 KGHSH, CDR2 LQKENI. The CDR3 nucleotides read TGTGCCAGCTCAACCCGGACTAGCGTAACCTACGAGCAGTACTTC. Translating it yields CASSTRTSVTYEQYF. The variable domain in full, completed from reference TRBV18 and TRBJ2-7, reads NAGVMQNPRHLVRRRGQEARLRCSPMKGHSHVYWYRQLPEEGLKFMVYLQKENIIDESGMPKERFSAEFPKEGPSILRIQQVVRGDSAAYFCASSTRTSVTYEQYFGPGTRLTVT.

The J gene is TRBJ2-7, the V gene TRBV10-3; 10 bases are shared with TRBD1. The germline V gene encodes CDR1 ENHRY and CDR2 SYGVKD. This CDR3 comprises 13 residues. V shed 8 bases, J shed 3 bases, and the junction held 4 bases outside the gene matches. In DNA form, the CDR3 reads TGTGCCATCGGAGGGACAGGGGTCTACGAGCAGTACTTC. Its translation: CAIGGTGVYEQYF.

The J gene is TRBJ1-2, the V gene TRBV28; D call uncertain. The germline gives CDR1 MDHEN, CDR2 SYDVKM. There are 14 residues in the CDR3. With 3 bases removed from V and 2 bases from J, the gap between germline ends came to 10 bases. Here the CDR3 DNA reads TGTGCCAGCAGTTTGCCGACGGACAACTATGGCTACACCTTC. This translates into CASSLPTDNYGYTF.

This chain joins TRBV28 and TRBJ1-1, with 7 bases that match TRBD1. CDR1 is MDHEN and CDR2 is SYDVKM in the germline V gene. V lost 4 bases, J lost 6 bases, and 5 bases stayed unmatched. The CDR3 is 13 amino acids. The CDR3 region is CASSSTGVAEAFF. Here the CDR3 DNA reads TGTGCCAGCAGTTCCACAGGGGTGGCTGAAGCTTTCTTT.

The genes are TRBV30 and TRBJ1-1; no firm D call. Germline values: CDR1 GTSNPN, CDR2 SVGIG (reference sequence). The V and J ends lost 4 bases and 5 bases respectively, with 11 bases between them. CDR3 length: 12 amino acids. Here the CDR3 reads CAWKGAGTEAFF. The CDR3 bases are TGTGCCTGGAAGGGTGCGGGGACTGAAGCTTTCTTT.

This clone has ten or more counts. This chain connects TRBV6-1 to TRBJ1-2; the D is unclear. V was trimmed by 6 bases and J by 3 bases, leaving 14 bases between them. This CDR3 comprises 14 residues. CDR1 and CDR2 from the germline V gene are MNHNS and SASEGT. The CDR3 here is CASRQDTEYYGYTF. The CDR3 coding sequence is TGTGCCAGCAGGCAGGATACAGAATACTATGGCTACACCTTC.

The rearrangement links TRBV28 to TRBJ1-1; D may be TRBD1 (5 bases). The V gene lost 2 bases and the J gene lost 7 bases, with 11 bases spanning the gap. Germline-derived CDR1 and CDR2 are MDHEN and SYDVKM. The CDR3 totals 13 residues. The CDR3, as DNA: TGTGCCAGCAGTTTAGGGGGTTACTTTGAAGCTTTCTTT. It encodes CASSLGGYFEAFF.

The chain links TRBV11-2 to TRBJ1-1; the D gene is possibly TRBD1 (5 bases). CDR1 and CDR2 from the germline V gene are SGHAT and FQNNGV. Deletions cut 3 bases from V and 5 bases from J, with 13 bases between. This CDR3 comprises 14 residues. The DNA for the CDR3 is TGTGCCAGCAGCTTCATAGGCAGGGTGACTGAAGCTTTCTTT. Translated, it gives CASSFIGRVTEAFF.

Comment on this clone: This sample also contains other DNA sequences that code for the same CDR3. The V gene is TRBV5-1, the J gene TRBJ2-5; 8 bases are a match to TRBD2. Germline lookup yields CDR1 SGHRS and CDR2 YFSETQ. The CDR3 is made up of 14 amino acids. The trim removed 2 bases at V and 5 bases at J, leaving 5 bases unmatched. CDR3 protein: CASSFSTGGETQYF. CDR3 nucleotide sequence: TGCGCCAGCAGCTTCTCGACGGGAGGGGAGACCCAGTACTTC. The full variable domain, completed using reference TRBV5-1 and TRBJ2-5, is KAGVTQTPRYLIKTRGQQVTLSCSPISGHRSVSWYQQTPGQGLQFLFEYFSETQRNKGNFPGRFSGRQFSNSRSEMNVSTLELGDSALYLCASSFSTGGETQYFGPGTRLLVL.

The gene calls are TRBV7-2 and TRBJ1-4; 7 positions match TRBD1. This CDR3 is built from 16 residues. CDR1 SGHTA and CDR2 FQGNSA come from the germline V gene. V shed 4 bases, J shed 1 base, and the junction held 6 bases outside the gene matches. The CDR3 sequence: CASSYRQGVTNEKLFF. The CDR3 DNA reads as TGTGCCAGCAGCTACAGACAGGGAGTAACTAATGAAAAACTGTTTTTT.

This clone was picked up a small number of times. The chain is built from TRBV6-6 and TRBJ2-7; D gene unclear. The germline V gene has CDR1 MNHNY and CDR2 SVGAGI (reference sequence). V shed 11 bases and J shed 0 bases, with 11 bases lying between them. The CDR3 runs 12 residues. The CDR3 sequence: CAVRASSYEQYF. The CDR3 DNA reads as TGTGCCGTTCGGGCGAGCTCCTACGAGCAGTACTTC.

The rearrangement links TRBV6-5 to TRBJ2-3, with D perhaps TRBD1 (7 bases). In germline, CDR1 is MNHEY, CDR2 SVGAGI. Trimming took 6 bases from V and 9 from J, leaving 19 bases between them. The CDR3 contains 14 residues. As DNA, the CDR3 is TGTGCCAGCAGGGAGGGGGCGGGATTGCCGACGCAGTATTTT. Its translation is CASREGAGLPTQYF.

The V call is TRBV30, the J call TRBJ1-1, with D hard to call. The CDR3 runs 14 residues. Trimming cost V 0 bases and J 2 bases, with 10 bases left between them. CDR1 GTSNPN and CDR2 SVGIG come from the germline V gene (reference sequence). The CDR3 region has the DNA TGTGCCTGGAGTGTTAACACCGGTAACACTGAAGCTTTCTTT. Its protein is CAWSVNTGNTEAFF. Drawing the rest from reference TRBV30 and TRBJ1-1, the complete variable domain is SQTIHQWPATLVQPVGSPLSLECTVEGTSNPNLYWYRQAAGRGLQLLFYSVGIGQISSEVPQNLSASRPQDRQFILSSKKLLLSDSGFYLCAWSVNTGNTEAFFGQGTRLTVV.

The table lists this clone with a few counts. The chain recombines TRBV25-1 with TRBJ1-1; possible D gene TRBD1, 6 bases. The germline V gene has CDR1 MGHDK and CDR2 SYGVNS. This CDR3 spans 14 amino acids. V gave up 2 bases and J gave up 6 bases, with 13 bases separating them. In nucleotides, the CDR3 is TGTGCCAGCAGTGAACGTGGGGGCGCGGCTGAAGCTTTCTTT. Encoded protein: CASSERGGAAEAFF. The whole variable domain, remainder taken from reference TRBV25-1 and TRBJ1-1, is EADIYQTPRYLVIGTGKKITLECSQTMGHDKMYWYQQDPGMELHLIHYSYGVNSTEKGDLSSESTVSRIRTEHFPLTLESARPSHTSQYLCASSERGGAAEAFFGQGTRLTVV.

V gene TRBV19 combines with J gene TRBJ1-5; D gene uncertain. V lost 8 bases to trimming and J lost 4 bases, with 21 bases between them. CDR3 size: 16 residues. Germline V gene lookup returns CDR1 LNHDA and CDR2 SQIVND (reference sequence). CDR3: CASVKNGRSENQPQHF. The CDR3 DNA is TGTGCCAGTGTCAAAAACGGACGATCGGAAAATCAGCCCCAGCATTTT.

The rearrangement uses TRBV5-4 and TRBJ2-5; a weak D match, TRBD1 (6 bases). The CDR3 spans 13 residues. Germline loops: CDR1 SGHNT, CDR2 YYREEE (reference sequence). Trimming pared 5 bases from V and 5 bases from J, leaving 13 bases between. The CDR3 nucleotides are TGTGCCAGCAGGGAACAGGGATTCGAGACCCAGTACTTC. Translation gives CASREQGFETQYF. Looking up the rest from reference TRBV5-4 and TRBJ2-5 gives the full variable domain: ETGVTQSPTHLIKTRGQQVTLRCSSQSGHNTVSWYQQALGQGPQFIFQYYREEENGRGNFPPRFSGLQFPNYSSELNVNALELDDSALYLCASREQGFETQYFGPGTRLLVL.

The J gene is TRBJ2-5, the V gene TRBV7-3; 7 nucleotides line up with TRBD1. The junction had 8 bases not matched to a gene; V was cut back by 5 bases and J by 5 bases. This CDR3 region has 14 residues. Germline V CDR1 and CDR2: SGHTA, FQGTGA. The CDR3 DNA is TGTGCCAGCAGCCCATCACAGGGGTCTGAGACCCAGTACTTC. It yields the protein CASSPSQGSETQYF.

This chain connects TRBV7-8 to TRBJ2-5; D uncertain. With the DNA end fitting TRBJ2-7 better, the J assignment may be wrong. Germline values: CDR1 SGHVS, CDR2 FQNEAQ. This CDR3 is 14 amino acids long. The CDR3 nucleotides read TGTGCCAGCAGCCCCGGTGGCAGATCTTACGAGCAGTACTTC. Protein sequence: CASSPGGRSYEQYF.

This chain joins TRBV6-5 and TRBJ2-7, with 7 bases that match TRBD2. The CDR3 totals 15 residues. The germline gives CDR1 MNHEY, CDR2 SVGAGI. The junction had 13 bases not matched to a gene; V was cut back by 5 bases and J by 6 bases. This chain's CDR3 is CASSKLAGGFVEQYF. For the CDR3, the DNA is TGTGCCAGCAGTAAATTAGCGGGTGGGTTTGTCGAGCAGTACTTC.

This clone was picked up a small number of times. This rearrangement joins TRBV5-5 to TRBJ2-5; D is ambiguous. There are 11 residues in the CDR3. Trimming shortened V by 2 bases and J by 5 bases, and 4 bases separated the two germline ends. CDR1 and CDR2 from the germline V gene are SGHKS and YYEKEE (reference sequence). CDR3 amino acids: CASSFEETQYF. CDR3 in DNA: TGTGCCAGCAGCTTCGAGGAGACCCAGTACTTC.

The chain joins TRBV2 to TRBJ1-5; TRBD1 is a possible D gene (5 bases). Germline V gives CDR1 SNHLY, CDR2 FYNNEI. Trimming left V 6 bases short and J 7 bases short, with 10 bases between. This CDR3 contains 12 residues. This CDR3 reads CASRGTGQPQHF. In DNA form, the CDR3 reads TGTGCCAGCAGAGGGACCGGGCAGCCCCAGCATTTT. The full variable domain, completed using reference TRBV2 and TRBJ1-5, is EPEVTQTPSHQVTQMGQEVILRCVPISNHLYFYWYRQILGQKVEFLVSFYNNEISEKSEIFDDQFSVERPDGSNFTLKIRSTKLEDSAMYFCASRGTGQPQHFGDGTRLSIL.

The chain has TRBV19 and TRBJ2-6, with a tentative D call TRBD1 (5 bases). Trimming left V 5 bases short and J 0 bases short, with 20 bases between. Germline-derived CDR1 and CDR2 are LNHDA and SQIVND (reference sequence). The CDR3 extends over 19 amino acids. The CDR3 DNA reads TGTGCCAGTAGTCCGGTAATAGGGGCTCTCTCCTCTGGGGCCAACGTCCTGACTTTC. This translates into CASSPVIGALSSGANVLTF.

Turning to this clone: A read error is the likely source, as a far larger clone sits one nucleotide away. Within the sample, other DNA sequences also encode this same CDR3. The CDR3 sequence: CASSFQRDSYEQYF. In DNA, the CDR3 is TGTGCCAGCAGCTTCCAGCGCGACTCCTACGAGCAGTACTTC. The genes are TRBV11-2 and TRBJ2-7; D gene uncertain. The V end was cut by 3 bases, the J end by 0 bases, with 9 bases between. Germline V gives CDR1 SGHAT, CDR2 FQNNGV. The CDR3 loop spans 14 amino acids.

In its sample, this clone was seen many times. The chain joins TRBV11-2 to TRBJ1-1; D remains unclear. CDR1 and CDR2 from the germline V gene are SGHAT and FQNNGV. This CDR3 comprises 14 residues. Between the trimmed V and J ends, which lost 6 bases and 0 bases, there was a span of 11 bases. For the CDR3, the DNA is TGTGCCAGCAGACGGTTCGGGGTGAACACTGAAGCTTTCTTT. Protein: CASRRFGVNTEAFF.

The rearrangement uses TRBV6-4 and TRBJ2-2; D might be TRBD1 (5 bases). Trimming pared 0 bases from V and 1 base from J, leaving 6 bases between. CDR3 length: 15 amino acids. The germline CDR1 and CDR2 sequences are MRHNA and SNTAGT. The CDR3 DNA sequence: TGTGCCAGCAGTGACTCCGGACAGAACACCGGGGAGCTGTTTTTT. It translates to CASSDSGQNTGELFF.

The chain carries TRBV7-9 and TRBJ2-3, with 9 nucleotides matching TRBD2. Germline assignment: CDR1 SEHNR and CDR2 FQNEAQ (reference sequence). The CDR3 sequence is 16 residues long. V lost 1 base, J lost 5 bases, and 7 bases stayed unmatched. The DNA for the CDR3 is TGTGCCAGCAGCTTAGGTGTGGCTAGCGGGATAGATACGCAGTATTTT. It is translated as CASSLGVASGIDTQYF.